The rows below give T cell receptor beta chains drawn from one sample of a study. TCRdb passed the RT-PCR reads through MiXCR, listing each CDR3 protein once. The repertoire holds more than 550,000 distinct CDR3 sequences, with approximately 15% as singletons. Material: memory CD4+ T cells from blood. The source of these receptors is a female donor in good health, serving as a healthy control. The CDR3 runs from the conserved cysteine through the conserved F or W. The D gene is left open where the match is weak. Expanded clones are given a class, and other clones once, few, many or no size at all.

CDR3 length,V gene,clone size,D gene,J gene,CDR3 DNA,CDR3 protein
12,TRBV12-3/TRBV12-4,NA,NA,TRBJ2-5,TGTGCCAGCAGCTTCCAACCCGAGACCCAGTACTTC,CASSFQPETQYF
16,TRBV5-1,few,TRBD2,TRBJ2-1,TGCGCCAGCAGCGCCCGGTGGACTAGCGGTGACAATGAGCAGTTCTTC,CASSARWTSGDNEQFF
15,TRBV6-5,many,TRBD2,TRBJ2-1,TGTGCCAGCAGGCTGACTAGCTTAACAATTCATGAGCAGTTCTTC,CASRLTSLTIHEQFF
14,TRBV20-1,many,TRBD1,TRBJ2-5,TGCAGTCCTCGACCCGGGACAGAACAAGAGACCCAGTACTTC,CSPRPGTEQETQYF
13,TRBV5-1,few,NA,TRBJ2-3,TGCGCCAGCAGCTTGTACGAGCCCGATACGCAGTATTTT,CASSLYEPDTQYF
13,TRBV15,many,NA,TRBJ2-7,TGTGCCACCAGCGTAGGTAGCTTCGTCGAGCAGTACTTC,CATSVGSFVEQYF
15,TRBV27,few,NA,TRBJ2-7,TGTGCCAGCAGTCTGGGGCGGGTCTGGGCCTACGAGCAGTACTTC,CASSLGRVWAYEQYF
14,TRBV5-1,few,NA,TRBJ2-3,TGCGCCAGCAGCTTGGGTTCCTTCCCAGATACGCAGTATTTT,CASSLGSFPDTQYF
13,TRBV7-2,few,NA,TRBJ1-5,TGTGCCAGCAGCTTCACGGAGAATCAGCCCCAGCATTTT,CASSFTENQPQHF
14,TRBV4-2,few,NA,TRBJ1-1,TGTGCCAGCAGCCAAGTCGGCTGGAACACTGAAGCTTTCTTT,CASSQVGWNTEAFF
14,TRBV7-6,many,TRBD1,TRBJ1-2,TGTGCCAGCAGTAACGGACAGGGTGGATATGGCTACACCTTC,CASSNGQGGYGYTF
15,TRBV27,many,NA,TRBJ2-1,TGTGCCAGCAGTTTATGGGGGGCCCCCTACAATGAGCAGTTCTTC,CASSLWGAPYNEQFF
14,TRBV6-1,NA,NA,TRBJ1-5,TGTGCCAGCAATTCCGAGTGGGGTGTCCAGCCCCAGCATTTT,CASNSEWGVQPQHF
15,TRBV6-5,NA,TRBD2,TRBJ2-7,TGTGCCAGCAGTGTTACTAGCGGTCTATCCTACGAGCAGTACTTC,CASSVTSGLSYEQYF
14,TRBV12-3/TRBV12-4,few,NA,TRBJ1-1,TGTGCCAGCAGTTTTAATAGGGGGATCACTGAAGCTTTCTTT,CASSFNRGITEAFF
13,TRBV20-1,NA,TRBD1,TRBJ1-2,TGCAGTGCCAGGGGGGGACAGGAAGGTGGCTACACCTTC,CSARGGQEGGYTF
15,TRBV7-2,few,TRBD1,TRBJ1-6,TGTGCCAGCAGCCGCAGGACAGGGGACGGGTCACCCCTCCACTTT,CASSRRTGDGSPLHF
18,TRBV4-2,few,TRBD2,TRBJ2-7,TGTGCCAGCAGCCAGGCCAAACCGGGACTAGGCGGGGCCTACGAGCAGTACTTC,CASSQAKPGLGGAYEQYF
16,TRBV11-3,NA,TRBD1,TRBJ2-1,TGTGCCAGCAGCTTAACCGCAGGGGGCAGGTACAATGAGCAGTTCTTC,CASSLTAGGRYNEQFF
14,TRBV7-9,NA,NA,TRBJ2-1,TGTGCCAGCAGCTTTGAGATTAGTACGGGTGAGCAGTTCTTC,CASSFEISTGEQFF
13,TRBV6-5,few,NA,TRBJ1-5,TGTGCCAGCACCTGGGGCCCCAATCAGCCCCAGCATTTT,CASTWGPNQPQHF
12,TRBV6-5,many,NA,TRBJ2-5,TGTGCCAGCAGTTACAAGATGGAGACCCAGTACTTC,CASSYKMETQYF
15,TRBV5-1,NA,NA,TRBJ1-1,TGCGCCAGCAGCTTGGTTCTAGGGTCGAACACTGAAGCTTTCTTT,CASSLVLGSNTEAFF
15,TRBV7-2,few,TRBD1,TRBJ1-1,TGTGCCAGCAGCTTGACTGGCCAGGGGGGAACTGAAGCTTTCTTT,CASSLTGQGGTEAFF
16,TRBV10-3,many,TRBD1,TRBJ2-7,TGTGCCATCAGTGAAGGCGGGGACAGGGGTTCCTACGAGCAGTACTTC,CAISEGGDRGSYEQYF
11,TRBV20-1,few,NA,TRBJ1-2,TGCAGCGCCCAAACTAACTATGGCTACACCTTC,CSAQTNYGYTF
13,TRBV15,NA,NA,TRBJ1-2,TGTGCCACCAGCATGGGCCAGGGGTATGGCTACACCTTC,CATSMGQGYGYTF
14,TRBV6-2/TRBV6-3,NA,NA,TRBJ2-5,TGTGCCAGCAGTTCCAGGTCGGAGGAAGAGACCCAGTACTTC,CASSSRSEEETQYF
14,TRBV4-1,NA,TRBD1,TRBJ1-2,TGCGCCAGCAGCCAGGGGACAGACCGCTATGGCTACACCTTC,CASSQGTDRYGYTF
14,TRBV20-1,many,NA,TRBJ1-2,TGCAGTGCTAGCCCTACAGGAATCTACTATGGCTACACCTTC,CSASPTGIYYGYTF
13,TRBV29-1,NA,TRBD1,TRBJ1-1,TGCAGTGTATTGGACAGGGGACGGGGTGAAGCTTTCTTT,CSVLDRGRGEAFF
16,TRBV5-6,many,TRBD1,TRBJ2-3,TGTGCCAGCAGCTTTCAGGGGGCCCCCCTCACAGATACGCAGTATTTT,CASSFQGAPLTDTQYF
13,TRBV10-3,many,NA,TRBJ1-2,TGTGCCATCAGCCCAACAGGGTGGGGTGGCTACACCTTC,CAISPTGWGGYTF
13,TRBV5-1,many,TRBD1,TRBJ1-1,TGCGCCAGCAGCCTGACGACAGGGTTGGAAGCTTTCTTT,CASSLTTGLEAFF
20,TRBV6-2/TRBV6-3,NA,TRBD1,TRBJ2-7,TGTGCCAGCAGTTACCAACGGACAGGTAACGGGGTCCGGACAAACTACGAGCAGTACTTC,CASSYQRTGNGVRTNYEQYF
12,TRBV7-2,NA,NA,TRBJ1-1,TGTGCCAGCAGCTTCGGACAGAAAGAAGCTTTCTTT,CASSFGQKEAFF
16,TRBV20-1,few,TRBD1,TRBJ1-3,TGCAGTGCTAGTGGAGTCAGGGGGATCGCTGGAAACACCATATATTTT,CSASGVRGIAGNTIYF
16,TRBV5-1,many,TRBD2,TRBJ2-7,TGCGCCAGCAGCCCAGGGGGGACTAGCGGGAGGCTCGAGCAGTACTTC,CASSPGGTSGRLEQYF
15,TRBV9,NA,TRBD1,TRBJ2-3,TGTGCCAGCGGCCAGGGACAGGGGGTCACAGATACGCAGTATTTT,CASGQGQGVTDTQYF
16,TRBV5-1,NA,TRBD1,TRBJ2-1,TGCGCCAGCAGCTTGGCGGGGACAGGGAGGCACAATGAGCAGTTCTTC,CASSLAGTGRHNEQFF
13,TRBV9,many,NA,TRBJ2-3,TGTGCCAGCAGCGTAGTGTTGACAGATACGCAGTATTTT,CASSVVLTDTQYF
15,TRBV4-3,NA,NA,TRBJ2-3,TGCGCCAGCAGCCAAGATGCAGGGAGGACAGATACGCAGTATTTT,CASSQDAGRTDTQYF
14,TRBV28,NA,NA,TRBJ2-7,TGTGCCAGCACCAACCCAGGTTTTGTCCACGAGCAGTACTTC,CASTNPGFVHEQYF
14,TRBV6-1,NA,TRBD2,TRBJ2-7,TGTGCCAGCAGTGAAGGGACTAGGAACTACGAGCAGTACTTC,CASSEGTRNYEQYF
17,TRBV5-1,NA,NA,TRBJ2-2,TGCGCCAGCAGCTCCCAAGGTCTAGCGATGAACACCGGGGAGCTGTTTTTT,CASSSQGLAMNTGELFF
13,TRBV20-1,few,TRBD1,TRBJ1-2,TGCAGTGCAGCCGGGACAGCGAACTATGGCTACACCTTC,CSAAGTANYGYTF
13,TRBV20-1,few,NA,TRBJ1-1,TGCAGTTCCCCAGGGAGAGGGAACACTGAAGCTTTCTTT,CSSPGRGNTEAFF
15,TRBV4-3,few,TRBD1,TRBJ2-7,TGCGCCAGCAGCCAAACGGGACAGAGCTCCTACGAGCAGTACTTC,CASSQTGQSSYEQYF